One sample yielded the 31 T cell receptor beta chains listed below, sequenced in a study of T cell responses to AZD1222 COVID-19 vaccine. Measured with immunoSEQ multiplex PCR; TCRdb has only the in-frame clones, and not every one. The sample carries under 250,000 clones, about 92% recorded once. The sample consisted of peripheral blood, taken on day 0 of MenACWY control vaccination. Receptor source: an adult in good health.

The gene calls are TRBV28 and TRBJ1-1; D call uncertain. The V and J ends lost 10 bases and 0 bases respectively, with 12 bases between them. Germline-derived CDR1 and CDR2 are MDHEN and SYDVKM. This CDR3 has 13 residues. Written as DNA, the CDR3 is TGTGCCAACTCCCGCGGTATGAACACTGAAGCTTTCTTT. It yields the protein CANSRGMNTEAFF.

The J gene is TRBJ1-5, the V gene TRBV19; the D is unclear. Germline V CDR1 and CDR2: LNHDA, SQIVND (reference sequence). The CDR3 covers 16 residues. The V end was cut by 5 bases, the J end by 1 base, with 15 bases between. For the CDR3, the DNA is TGTGCCAGTAGTCCTTCTATTCGAGGAAGCAATCAGCCCCAGCATTTT. Its translation is CASSPSIRGSNQPQHF.

The V call is TRBV5-8, the J call TRBJ1-2, with a tentative D call TRBD1 (5 bases). Germline lookup yields CDR1 SGHTS and CDR2 YDEGEE. V was clipped by 0 bases and J by 6 bases, with 6 bases between them. There are 12 residues in the CDR3. CDR3 in DNA: TGTGCCAGCAGCTTGGTCAGGGATGGCTACACCTTC. This gives the protein CASSLVRDGYTF. Looking up the rest from reference TRBV5-8 and TRBJ1-2 gives the full variable domain: EAGVTQSPTHLIKTRGQQATLRCSPISGHTSVYWYQQALGLGLQFLLWYDEGEERNRGNFPPRFSGRQFPNYSSELNVNALELEDSALYLCASSLVRDGYTFGSGTRLTVV.

This clone was observed a single time. This sequence joins TRBV18 and TRBJ2-7, with D hard to call. The CDR3 consists of 15 residues. V was trimmed by 1 base and J by 0 bases, leaving 10 bases between them. The germline V gene has CDR1 KGHSH and CDR2 LQKENI. In nucleotides, the CDR3 is TGTGCCAGCTCACCACTGGCCAGGAGCTCCTACGAGCAGTACTTC. It specifies CASSPLARSSYEQYF. The variable domain in full, with the rest retrieved from reference TRBV18 and TRBJ2-7, is NAGVMQNPRHLVRRRGQEARLRCSPMKGHSHVYWYRQLPEEGLKFMVYLQKENIIDESGMPKERFSAEFPKEGPSILRIQQVVRGDSAAYFCASSPLARSSYEQYFGPGTRLTVT.

The rearrangement uses TRBV6-1 and TRBJ1-6, with a tentative D call TRBD1 (6 bases). The CDR3 sequence is 17 residues long. Trimming stripped 1 base from V and 4 bases from J, with 14 bases between. The germline V gene encodes CDR1 MNHNS and CDR2 SASEGT. This CDR3 reads CASSEDARGGYNSPLHF. CDR3 nucleotides: TGTGCCAGCAGTGAAGACGCCCGAGGGGGATATAATTCACCCCTCCACTTT.

The chain has TRBV4-2 and TRBJ1-1; D not resolved. Trimming pared 2 bases from V and 3 bases from J, leaving 10 bases between. Looked up from germline, CDR1 is LGHNA and CDR2 is YNFKEQ. The CDR3 is 14 amino acids. The CDR3 region has the DNA TGTGCCAGCAGCCAAAACCCTATGGACACTGAAGCTTTCTTT. Its protein product is CASSQNPMDTEAFF.

The chain joins TRBV20-1 to TRBJ1-5; TRBD1 might be the D (5 bases). V lost 3 bases, J lost 2 bases, and 11 bases lay in between. This CDR3 is 14 amino acids long. Germline V gene sequence: CDR1 DFQATT, CDR2 SNEGSKA (reference sequence). The CDR3 DNA reads as TGCAGTGCTAGTCAGGGCGGGGGCAATCAGCCCCAGCATTTT. Its translation: CSASQGGGNQPQHF.

DNA of the CDR3: TGTGCCAGCAGTGAAAGTTCGGTTTATAATTCACCCCTCCACTTT. It is translated as CASSESSVYNSPLHF. The genes are TRBV6-1 and TRBJ1-6; D is uncertain. The length of the CDR3 is 15 residues. The V end lost 2 bases, the J end lost 4 bases, and 9 bases lay between the germline ends. Germline V gives CDR1 MNHNS, CDR2 SASEGT.

J is TRBJ2-5 and V is TRBV6-5, with 8 bases matching TRBD2. The CDR3 contains 14 residues. The J segment lost 4 bases and the V segment lost 9 bases, leaving 10 bases of the junction unmatched. Germline V gives CDR1 MNHEY, CDR2 SVGAGI. CDR3 protein: CARRGAGISETQYF. The CDR3 nucleotides are TGTGCCAGGCGGGGGGCGGGGATCTCAGAGACCCAGTACTTC.

This clone was seen a few times. The chain combines TRBV6-2 or TRBV6-3 with TRBJ1-5; no clear D gene. V shed 5 bases and J shed 0 bases, with 11 bases lying between them. The CDR3 loop spans 15 amino acids. The V gene's germline CDR1 is MNHEY and CDR2 SVGEGT. CDR3 nucleotides: TGTGCCAGCAGTCTCCAACTAAATAGCAATCAGCCCCAGCATTTT. It translates to CASSLQLNSNQPQHF.

The chain couples TRBV6-6 to TRBJ2-5; TRBD1 matches at 8 bases. There are 16 residues in the CDR3. Germline CDR1 is MNHNY and CDR2 is SVGAGI (reference sequence). The junction had 15 bases not matched to a gene; V was cut back by 7 bases and J by 5 bases. CDR3 sequence (DNA): TGTGCCAGCAAAGTAGGCAGGGGGCGTCTTAGGGAGACCCAGTACTTC. Residues: CASKVGRGRLRETQYF.

The chain's CDR3 is CASSFRQGAFNEQFF. CDR3 DNA: TGTGCCAGCAGCTTCAGACAGGGGGCGTTCAATGAGCAGTTCTTC. The chain combines TRBV7-9 with TRBJ2-1, with 10 nucleotides matching TRBD1. Germline trimming cut 3 bases from V and 6 bases from J; bases unmatched to any gene: 5. This CDR3 comprises 15 residues. Germline loops: CDR1 SEHNR, CDR2 FQNEAQ (reference sequence).

J is TRBJ1-1 and V is TRBV7-2; D might be TRBD1 (5 bases). This CDR3 has 15 amino acids. Germline loops: CDR1 SGHTA, CDR2 FQGNSA. V lost 4 bases, J lost 0 bases, and 12 bases lay in between. CDR3 amino acids: CASSSEGTVNTEAFF. CDR3 nucleotides: TGTGCCAGCAGCTCCGAAGGGACGGTGAACACTGAAGCTTTCTTT.

CDR3 residues: CASSLDQGTNEKLFF. CDR3 DNA: TGTGCCAGCAGCTTAGATCAGGGGACTAATGAAAAACTGTTTTTT. The V and J genes are TRBV7-2 and TRBJ1-4, with a tentative D call TRBD1 (6 bases). The CDR3 contains 15 residues. The V gene's germline CDR1 is SGHTA and CDR2 FQGNSA. Trimming left V 1 base short and J 2 bases short, with 8 bases between. The entire variable domain, with the rest obtained from reference TRBV7-2 and TRBJ1-4, is as follows: GAGVSQSPSNKVTEKGKDVELRCDPISGHTALYWYRQSLGQGLEFLIYFQGNSAPDKSGLPSDRFSAERTGGSVSTLTIQRTQQEDSAVYLCASSLDQGTNEKLFFGSGTQLSVL.

The chain couples TRBV6-5 to TRBJ1-1; TRBD1 matches 7 bases. Germline V gene sequence: CDR1 MNHEY, CDR2 SVGAGI. J lost 1 base, V lost 6 bases, and 2 bases had no gene match. This CDR3 comprises 13 residues. The CDR3 protein is CASRTGPNTEAFF. The CDR3 nucleotides read TGTGCCAGCAGGACAGGGCCGAACACTGAAGCTTTCTTT.

This rearrangement joins TRBV3-1 (or the pseudogene TRBV3-2) to TRBJ2-2, with 10 bases aligning to TRBD1. The CDR3 is 16 residues long. In germline, CDR1 is LGHDT, CDR2 YNNKEL (reference sequence). V lost 4 bases, J lost 7 bases, and 9 bases stayed unmatched. CDR3 residues: CASSPPRTGGDGELFF. CDR3 nucleotide sequence: TGTGCCAGCAGCCCGCCTCGGACAGGGGGTGACGGGGAGCTGTTTTTT.

Only a few counts were recorded for this clone. This chain connects TRBV7-9 to TRBJ1-1, with D perhaps matching TRBD1 (6 bases). Trimming cost V 7 bases and J 1 base, with 10 bases left between them. The germline CDR1 and CDR2 sequences are SEHNR and FQNEAQ (reference sequence). The CDR3 loop spans 13 amino acids. The CDR3 DNA is TGTGCCAGCACCTCGACAGGGAACACTGAAGCTTTCTTT. This gives the protein CASTSTGNTEAFF.

The chain employs TRBV2 and TRBJ1-1, with D unclear. The V gene's germline CDR1 is SNHLY and CDR2 FYNNEI. The CDR3 has 13 residues. Trimming took 7 bases from V and 0 from J, leaving 9 bases between them. The CDR3 nucleotides read TGTGCCAGCAAGTTGGAGGTGAACACTGAAGCTTTCTTT. Amino acids: CASKLEVNTEAFF.

The chain couples TRBV5-1 to TRBJ2-3; TRBD1 aligns across 7 bases. CDR1 and CDR2 from the germline V gene are SGHRS and YFSETQ. V lost 2 bases to trimming and J lost 5 bases; unmatched junction nucleotides: 5. The length of the CDR3 is 14 residues. DNA for the CDR3: TGCGCCAGCAGCTTACAGGGGAATGGAGATACGCAGTATTTT. Amino acids: CASSLQGNGDTQYF.

The chain uses TRBV7-2 and TRBJ2-3; maybe TRBD2 (6 bases). This CDR3 contains 15 residues. CDR1 and CDR2 from the germline V gene are SGHTA and FQGNSA. The V gene lost 1 base and the J gene lost 1 base, with 9 bases spanning the gap. Written as DNA, the CDR3 is TGTGCCAGCAGCTTAGGCGGGATCCGCACAGATACGCAGTATTTT. Its protein product is CASSLGGIRTDTQYF.

The V and J genes are TRBV3-1 (or the pseudogene TRBV3-2) and TRBJ2-7; 16 nucleotides line up with TRBD2. The CDR3 covers 14 residues. The V gene end was trimmed by 3 bases and the J gene end by 10 bases; junction bases not matched to a gene: 3. Germline V gene data show CDR1 as LGHDT and CDR2 as YNNKEL (reference sequence). In DNA, the CDR3 is TGTGCCAGCAGCCAGGGACTAGCGGGGGGGCCCCAGTACTTC. Its protein product is CASSQGLAGGPQYF.

The V call is TRBV9, the J call TRBJ1-6; no clear D gene. The ends were cut back, 3 bases at V and 0 bases at J, with 10 bases in the middle. This CDR3 contains 16 residues. Germline lookup yields CDR1 SGDLS and CDR2 YYNGEE. The CDR3 region has the DNA TGTGCCAGCAGCGACAGTGTGAGCTCCTATAATTCACCCCTCCACTTT. It specifies CASSDSVSSYNSPLHF.

V usage is TRBV5-6 and J usage is TRBJ1-1, with 10 bases fitting TRBD1. This CDR3 has 16 residues. CDR1 SGHDT and CDR2 YYEEEE come from the germline V gene. With 3 bases clipped from V and 2 bases from J, the junction kept 7 bases outside the gene matches. The CDR3 DNA follows: TGTGCCAGCAGCTGGGCCGGGACAGGGGTTAACACTGAAGCTTTCTTT. It is translated as CASSWAGTGVNTEAFF.

The chain is built from TRBV19 and TRBJ1-2; D remains unclear. The germline CDR1 and CDR2 sequences are LNHDA and SQIVND (reference sequence). Trimming removed 5 bases from V and 8 bases from J, with 21 bases in between. CDR3 length equals 15 residues. The CDR3 sequence: CASSPPGRSVTGYTF. In DNA form, the CDR3 reads TGTGCCAGTAGTCCACCTGGACGGTCGGTGACAGGCTACACCTTC.

The chain carries TRBV19 and TRBJ1-3; a possible D gene is TRBD1 (5 bases). Germline loops: CDR1 LNHDA, CDR2 SQIVND (reference sequence). V lost 5 bases, J lost 4 bases, and 18 bases lay in between. The CDR3 consists of 16 residues. CDR3 DNA sequence: TGTGCCAGTAGTTCTCGGGACCTTATGCTCGGAAACACCATATATTTT. Translation gives CASSSRDLMLGNTIYF.

This clone occurred once. The chain couples TRBV18 to TRBJ2-7; 7 nucleotides align to TRBD2. This CDR3 has 15 amino acids. With 3 bases clipped from V and 2 bases from J, the junction kept 7 bases outside the gene matches. In germline, CDR1 is KGHSH, CDR2 LQKENI. The CDR3 sequence is CASSPSGTSTYEQYF. CDR3 bases: TGTGCCAGCTCACCGAGCGGGACCTCTACCTACGAGCAGTACTTC.

V and J are TRBV15 and TRBJ2-5; D gene uncertain. V lost 1 base and J 1 base, leaving 7 bases between the germline ends. Germline CDR1 and CDR2: LNHNV and YYDKDF (reference sequence). The CDR3 spans 14 residues. CDR3 residues: CATSRGHGQETQYF. The DNA of the CDR3 is TGTGCCACCAGCAGAGGGCACGGCCAAGAGACCCAGTACTTC.

This clone was found once. The V call is TRBV7-2, the J call TRBJ1-2; unclear D gene. Trimming removed 5 bases at V and 4 bases at J, with 11 bases between. The germline gives CDR1 SGHTA, CDR2 FQGNSA. CDR3 size: 13 residues. The CDR3 region is CASSPIRGYGYTF. The CDR3 region has the DNA TGTGCCAGCAGCCCCATTCGGGGCTATGGCTACACCTTC.

The chain joins TRBV10-3 to TRBJ1-5; 9 nucleotides align to TRBD1. The trim removed 8 bases at V and 4 bases at J, leaving 6 bases unmatched. This CDR3 region has 14 residues. CDR1 is ENHRY and CDR2 is SYGVKD in the germline V gene. CDR3 sequence: CAIQQGAGNQPQHF. The CDR3, as DNA: TGTGCCATCCAACAGGGGGCTGGGAATCAGCCCCAGCATTTT.

This chain uses TRBV7-2 with TRBJ1-4, with D maybe TRBD1 (5 bases). The CDR3 length is 18 residues. V shed 6 bases and J shed 4 bases, with 24 bases lying between them. In germline, CDR1 is SGHTA, CDR2 FQGNSA. CDR3 in amino acids: CASSRSRGFGTRNEKLFF. The CDR3 DNA follows: TGTGCCAGCAGTCGAAGTCGGGGGTTTGGGACTCGTAATGAAAAACTGTTTTTT.

This chain connects TRBV9 to TRBJ1-1; no firm D call. CDR3 length: 14 residues. The V gene's germline CDR1 is SGDLS and CDR2 YYNGEE. Trimming cost V 2 bases and J 7 bases, with 15 bases left between them. The CDR3 DNA follows: TGTGCCAGCAGCGTCGGCGGGGAGGGCGGTGAAGCTTTCTTT. Residues: CASSVGGEGGEAFF.